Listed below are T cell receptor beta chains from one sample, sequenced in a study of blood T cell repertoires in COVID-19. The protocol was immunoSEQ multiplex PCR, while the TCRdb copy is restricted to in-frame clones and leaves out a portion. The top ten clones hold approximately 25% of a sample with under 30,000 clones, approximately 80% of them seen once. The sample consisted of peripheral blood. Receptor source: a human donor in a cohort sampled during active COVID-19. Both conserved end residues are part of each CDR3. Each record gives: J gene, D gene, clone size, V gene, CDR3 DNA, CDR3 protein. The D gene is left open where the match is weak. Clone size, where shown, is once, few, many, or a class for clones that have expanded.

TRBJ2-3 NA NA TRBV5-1 TGCGCCAGCAGCTTGGGACAGGCCCTAGCAGATACGCAGTATTTT CASSLGQALADTQYF
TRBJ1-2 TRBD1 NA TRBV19 TGTGCTGGACAGGGACCGAGAGATGGCTACACCTTC CAGQGPRDGYTF
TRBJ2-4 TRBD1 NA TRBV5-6 TGTGCCAGCAGCGCCGACAGGGCGGTCGCCAAAAACATTCAGTACTTC CASSADRAVAKNIQYF
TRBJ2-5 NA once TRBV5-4 TGTGCCAGCAGCTTGGACAGTTCGGAAGGAGAGACCCAGTACTTC CASSLDSSEGETQYF
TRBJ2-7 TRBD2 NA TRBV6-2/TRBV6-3 TGTGCCAGCAGTGGGACTAGCTGGGGCTACGAGCAGTACTTC CASSGTSWGYEQYF
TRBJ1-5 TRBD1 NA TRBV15 TGTGCCACCAGCAGATCGGGACAGGGGGCGACTTCCAATCAGCCCCAGCATTTT CATSRSGQGATSNQPQHF
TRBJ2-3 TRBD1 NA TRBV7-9 TGTGCCAGCAGCTCACAGGGGGAGTTAGATACGCAGTATTTT CASSSQGELDTQYF
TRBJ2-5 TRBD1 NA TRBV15 TGTGCCACCAGACAGGGGGCGAGGGAGACCCAGTACTTC CATRQGARETQYF
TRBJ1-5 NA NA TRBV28 TGTGCCAGCAGTTACGGAGTTAGCAATCAGCCCCAGCATTTT CASSYGVSNQPQHF
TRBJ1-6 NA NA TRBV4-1 TGCGCCAGCAGCCCCTACTTCCCCGAGGACTCCTATAATTCACCCCTCCACTTT CASSPYFPEDSYNSPLHF
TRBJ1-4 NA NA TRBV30 TGTGCCTGGAGTGTCCATCAGACAGTACAAAGTGAAAAACTGTTTTTT CAWSVHQTVQSEKLFF
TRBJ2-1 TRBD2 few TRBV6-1 TGTGCCAGCAGTGTTAGCGGGGTGACGTACTACAATGAGCAGTTCTTC CASSVSGVTYYNEQFF
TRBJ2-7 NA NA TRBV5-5 TGTGCCAGCAGCGCGACGGGGGGCCTTTCCTACGAGCAGTACTTC CASSATGGLSYEQYF
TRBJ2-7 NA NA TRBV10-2 TGCGCCAGCAGGGTTTCTAGCGCGGCACCTCTCGAGCAGTACTTC CASRVSSAAPLEQYF
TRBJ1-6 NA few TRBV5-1 TGCGCCAGCAGCTTGGCCTTGCAGGCCTCACCCCTCCACTTT CASSLALQASPLHF
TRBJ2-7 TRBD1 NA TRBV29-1 TGCAGCGTTGAAGACGAGCAGGGGGTTTACGAGCAGTACTTC CSVEDEQGVYEQYF
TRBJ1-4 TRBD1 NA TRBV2 TGTGCCAGCAGTGGCTCCGGAGGGGGCAACGAAAAACTGTTTTTT CASSGSGGGNEKLFF
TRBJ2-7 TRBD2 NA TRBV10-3 TGTGCCATCAGTCCGGGACTAGCGGGGTCCTCCTACGAGCAGTACTTC CAISPGLAGSSYEQYF
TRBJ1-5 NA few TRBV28 TGTGCCAGCAGTTTACATCAGGGGATCAGCAATCAGCCCCAGCATTTT CASSLHQGISNQPQHF
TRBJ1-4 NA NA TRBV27 TGTGCCAGCAGTTTACGGGAACGGGAAAAACTGTTTTTT CASSLREREKLFF
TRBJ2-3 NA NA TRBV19 TGTGCCAGTAGTACAGGGCTATGGACAGATACGCAGTATTTT CASSTGLWTDTQYF
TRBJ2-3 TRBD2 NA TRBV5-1 TGCGCCAGCAGCTTGGCCTTCTCTAGCGGGGCCGGGGCAGATACGCAGTATTTT CASSLAFSSGAGADTQYF
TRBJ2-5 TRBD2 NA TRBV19 TGTGCCAGTAGTATAGGGTTCCTAGCGGGAGGAAAAGAGACCCAGTACTTC CASSIGFLAGGKETQYF
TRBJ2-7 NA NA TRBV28 TGTGCCAGCAGCCGCAGGGGATACGAGCAGTACTTC CASSRRGYEQYF
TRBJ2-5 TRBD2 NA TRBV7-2 TGTGCCAGCAGCTTAGTTGCGGGGGGCCTCGGGGAGACCCAGTACTTC CASSLVAGGLGETQYF
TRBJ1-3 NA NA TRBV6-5 TGTGCCAGCAGTTACACCCGATCCGGGGGCACCATATATTTT CASSYTRSGGTIYF
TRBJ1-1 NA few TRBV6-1 TGTGCCAGCAGTGAGGGAGGGGCTGAAGTTGAAGCTTTCTTT CASSEGGAEVEAFF
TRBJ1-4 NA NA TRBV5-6 TGTGCCAGCAGGGGACAACTTAATGAAAAACTGTTTTTT CASRGQLNEKLFF
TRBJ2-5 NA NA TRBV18 TGTGCCAGCTCACCAAACCAGGGGGAGGCCCAGTACTTC CASSPNQGEAQYF
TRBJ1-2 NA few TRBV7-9 TGTGCCAGCAGCTTAGGCGTCGACAGAAGGGATAGATACACCTTC CASSLGVDRRDRYTF
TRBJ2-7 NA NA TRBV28 TGTGCCAGCACATCAGGGGGGTCCTTCTACGAGCAGTACTTC CASTSGGSFYEQYF
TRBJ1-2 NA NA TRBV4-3 TGCGCCAGCAGCCAAGCGGGGAGCCGCTATGGCTACACCTTC CASSQAGSRYGYTF
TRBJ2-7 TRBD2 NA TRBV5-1 TGCGCCAGCAGGTTAACTAGCGGGAGCTCCTACGAGCAGTACTTC CASRLTSGSSYEQYF
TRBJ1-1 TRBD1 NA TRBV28 TGTGCCAGCAGTTTATCCTCACACGGGACAGGGGGCGTAGAGGCTTTCTTT CASSLSSHGTGGVEAFF
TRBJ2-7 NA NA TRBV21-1 TGTGCCAGCATGAAGGTCGCTAGCGGGGAATCCTACGAGCAGTACTTC CASMKVASGESYEQYF
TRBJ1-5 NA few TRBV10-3 TGTGCCATCAGTGAGCAGGGGTATCAGCCCCAGCATTTT CAISEQGYQPQHF
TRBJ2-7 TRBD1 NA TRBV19 TGTGCCAGTAGTATAGGGACAGGGCCCTACGAGCAGTACTTC CASSIGTGPYEQYF
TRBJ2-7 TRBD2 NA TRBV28 TGTGCCAGCAGTTCTACAACTAGCGGGAGCCACGAGCAGTACTTC CASSSTTSGSHEQYF
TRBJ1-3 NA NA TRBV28 TGTGCCACACTGCACGGGGGGTCTGGAAACACCATATATTTT CATLHGGSGNTIYF
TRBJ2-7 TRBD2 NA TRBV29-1 TGCAGCGTTGAAGAGGTCGGGAGGTCAAACTACGAGCAGTACTTC CSVEEVGRSNYEQYF